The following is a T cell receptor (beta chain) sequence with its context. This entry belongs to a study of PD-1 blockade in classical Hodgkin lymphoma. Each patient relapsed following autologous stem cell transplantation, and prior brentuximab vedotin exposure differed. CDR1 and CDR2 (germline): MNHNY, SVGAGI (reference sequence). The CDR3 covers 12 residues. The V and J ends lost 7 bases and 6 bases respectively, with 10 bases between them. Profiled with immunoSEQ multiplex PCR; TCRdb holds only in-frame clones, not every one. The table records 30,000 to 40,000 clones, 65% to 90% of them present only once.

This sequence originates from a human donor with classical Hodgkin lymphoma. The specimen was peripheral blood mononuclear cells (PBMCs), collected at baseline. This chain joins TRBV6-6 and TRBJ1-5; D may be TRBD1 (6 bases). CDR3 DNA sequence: TGTGCCAGCACAACGACAGGTCAGCCCCAGCATTTT. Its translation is CASTTTGQPQHF.